This TCR beta chain was found in a study of blood T cell repertoires in COVID-19. Study details: The analysed material was cDNA or gDNA that came from T cells, B-cell-depleted T cells, or PBMCs.

Here immunoSEQ multiplex PCR was the method, and the copy in TCRdb shows in-frame clones only, minus some. Here the sample spans some 170,000 clones, roughly 84% being singletons. V was cut by 3 bases and J by 5 bases, with 16 bases left in between. The length of the CDR3 is 15 residues. Germline lookup yields CDR1 LNHDA and CDR2 SQIVND (reference sequence). The genes are TRBV19 and TRBJ2-5, with D perhaps matching TRBD2 (7 bases). Specimen: peripheral blood. The sequence was obtained from an elderly woman with active or convalescent COVID-19. The DNA for the CDR3 is TGTGCCAGTAGTATCATCGGGGGGCCCGGGGAGACCCAGTACTTC. It is translated as CASSIIGGPGETQYF.